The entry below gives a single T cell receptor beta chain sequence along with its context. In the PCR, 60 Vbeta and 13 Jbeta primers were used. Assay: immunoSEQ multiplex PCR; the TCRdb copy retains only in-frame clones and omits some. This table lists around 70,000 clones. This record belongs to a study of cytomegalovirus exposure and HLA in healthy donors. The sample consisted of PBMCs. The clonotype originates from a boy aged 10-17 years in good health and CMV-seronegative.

CDR3 sequence reads: CASSIGGRGEIQPQHF. In DNA, the CDR3 is TGTGCCAGTAGTATAGGGGGCAGGGGGGAGATTCAGCCCCAGCATTTT. This rearrangement joins TRBV19 to TRBJ1-5; 7 nucleotides line up with TRBD1. Germline CDR1 LNHDA, CDR2 SQIVND (reference sequence). The CDR3 has 16 amino acids. Trimming cost V 1 base and J 6 bases; bases outside gene matches: 9.